The text below deals with one TCR beta chain. The CDR3 totals 16 residues. Germline CDR1 is SGDLS and CDR2 is YYNGEE. V lost 0 bases, J lost 7 bases, and 9 bases stayed unmatched. Only in-frame clones appear in the TCRdb table, and some are missing; sequencing was by immunoSEQ multiplex PCR. In the table there are over 10,000 clones, roughly 90% of which are singletons. This entry is derived from a study of chemoradiotherapy in HPV16-positive cancers. This chain uses TRBV9 with TRBJ2-1; 8 nucleotides align to TRBD2. The input for sequencing was blood, taken from a patient who underwent chemoradiotherapy. This clonotype was sampled from a human donor with HPV-associated anogenital cancer. The CDR3 nucleotides are TGTGCCAGCAGCGTAGTGCCCGGGGGGGCCACGAATGAGCAGTTCTTC. This gives the protein CASSVVPGGATNEQFF.